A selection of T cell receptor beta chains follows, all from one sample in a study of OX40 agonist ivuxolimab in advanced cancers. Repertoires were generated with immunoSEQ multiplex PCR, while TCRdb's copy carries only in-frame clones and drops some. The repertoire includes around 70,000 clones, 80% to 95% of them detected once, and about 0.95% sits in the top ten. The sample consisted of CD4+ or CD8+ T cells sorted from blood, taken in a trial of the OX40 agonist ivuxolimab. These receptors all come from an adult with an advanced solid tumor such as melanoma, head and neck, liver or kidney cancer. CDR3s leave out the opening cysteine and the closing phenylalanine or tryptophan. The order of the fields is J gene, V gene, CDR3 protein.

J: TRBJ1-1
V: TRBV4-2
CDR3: ASSQDSRGRTEAF

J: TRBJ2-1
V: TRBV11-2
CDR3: ASSLEGLAEDEQF

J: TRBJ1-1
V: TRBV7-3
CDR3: ASKAGRNTEAF

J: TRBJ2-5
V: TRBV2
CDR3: ASSGLAGAQETQY

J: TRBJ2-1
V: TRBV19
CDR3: ARFKGRMNSYNEQF

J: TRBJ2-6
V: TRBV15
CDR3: ATSKWTGNSGANVLT

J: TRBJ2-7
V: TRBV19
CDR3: ASRRGQEYEQY

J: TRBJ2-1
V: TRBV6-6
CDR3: ASSYLGVSEQF

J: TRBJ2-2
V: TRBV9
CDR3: ASSQPPTAAGELF

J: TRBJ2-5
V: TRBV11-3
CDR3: ASSRDRRQETQY

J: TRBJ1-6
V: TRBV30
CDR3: AWSGNSPLH

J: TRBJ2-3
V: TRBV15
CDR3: ATGGRRASTDTQY

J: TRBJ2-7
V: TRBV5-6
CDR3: ASSPAGLGEQY

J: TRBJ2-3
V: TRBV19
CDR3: ASSLGLAGSTDTQY

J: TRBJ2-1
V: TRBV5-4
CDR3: ASSWRGADNEQF

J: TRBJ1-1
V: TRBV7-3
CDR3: ASSPQEDTEAF

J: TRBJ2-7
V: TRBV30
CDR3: AWSGSGTENEQY

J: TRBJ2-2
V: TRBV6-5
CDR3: ASSPTGGPFGLF

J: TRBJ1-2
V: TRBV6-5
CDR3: ASRSSGGQGNGYT

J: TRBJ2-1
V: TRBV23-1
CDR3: ASKTPSPGQGTSGIRDEQF

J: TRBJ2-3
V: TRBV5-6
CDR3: ASSPAGTDTQY

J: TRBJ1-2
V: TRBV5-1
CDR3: ASSLAGTGGGYT

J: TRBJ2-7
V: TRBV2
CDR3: ASSQQGTQLGEQY

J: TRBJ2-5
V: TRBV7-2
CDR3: ASSLGGTQETQY

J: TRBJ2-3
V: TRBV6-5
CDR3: ASRTGQGGTQY

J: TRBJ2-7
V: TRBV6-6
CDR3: ASSTPGQPVYEQY

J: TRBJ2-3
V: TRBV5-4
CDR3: ASSQTPSDTQY

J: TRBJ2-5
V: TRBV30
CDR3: AWRFRTVRETQY

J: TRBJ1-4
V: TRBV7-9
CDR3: ASSPTYTRKDSLNEKLF

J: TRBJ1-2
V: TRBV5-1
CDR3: ASSLERAANYGYT

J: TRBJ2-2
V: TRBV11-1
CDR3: ASRRVAGELF

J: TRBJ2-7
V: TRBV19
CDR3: ASTPGGVELRKQY

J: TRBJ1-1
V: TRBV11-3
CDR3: ASSWTQGSEAF

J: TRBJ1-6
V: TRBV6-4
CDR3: ASSPTERNSPLH

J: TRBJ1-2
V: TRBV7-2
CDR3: ASSSKGLNYGYT

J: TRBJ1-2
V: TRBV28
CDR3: ASSFSGGGYT

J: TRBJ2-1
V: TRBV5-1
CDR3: ASSVGQYNEQF

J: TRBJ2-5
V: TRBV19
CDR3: ASSIEASGVRAQY

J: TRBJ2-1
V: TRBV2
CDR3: ASIRTRENNEQF

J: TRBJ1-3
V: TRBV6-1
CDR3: AAGGTSGNTIY

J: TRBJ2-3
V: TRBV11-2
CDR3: ASSLVLAGGFTDTQY

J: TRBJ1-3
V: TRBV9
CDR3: ASSVGPPGNTIY

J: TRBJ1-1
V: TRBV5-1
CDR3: ASSSGHTEILEAF

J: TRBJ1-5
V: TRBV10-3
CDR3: AIRATFDQPQH

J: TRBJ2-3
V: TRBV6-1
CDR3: ASSEFSGGITDTQY

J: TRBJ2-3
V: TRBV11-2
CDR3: ASSPRQGGSDTQY

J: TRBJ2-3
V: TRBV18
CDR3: ASSPQGGRDTQY

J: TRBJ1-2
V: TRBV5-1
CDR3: ASSPLTVGAYGYT

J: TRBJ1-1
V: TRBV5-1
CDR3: ASSLGGNTEAF

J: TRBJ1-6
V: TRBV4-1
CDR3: ASSQEGRGKSGSPLH

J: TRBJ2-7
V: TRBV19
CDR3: ASSVSDNSYEQY

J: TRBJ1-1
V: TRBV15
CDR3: ATSTGTAMDTEAF

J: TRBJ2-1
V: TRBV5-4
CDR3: ASSLAGPHNEQF

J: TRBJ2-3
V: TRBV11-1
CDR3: ASSLAAGSTDTQY

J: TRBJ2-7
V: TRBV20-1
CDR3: SASPGAEQY

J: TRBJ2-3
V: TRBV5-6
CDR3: ASSRDRGRDTQY

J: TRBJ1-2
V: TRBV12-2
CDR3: ASRLRAETNYGYT

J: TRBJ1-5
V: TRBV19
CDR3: ASSIGPAQH

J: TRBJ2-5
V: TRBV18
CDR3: ASSPMGETQY

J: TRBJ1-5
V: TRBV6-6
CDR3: ASSPGGLQPQH